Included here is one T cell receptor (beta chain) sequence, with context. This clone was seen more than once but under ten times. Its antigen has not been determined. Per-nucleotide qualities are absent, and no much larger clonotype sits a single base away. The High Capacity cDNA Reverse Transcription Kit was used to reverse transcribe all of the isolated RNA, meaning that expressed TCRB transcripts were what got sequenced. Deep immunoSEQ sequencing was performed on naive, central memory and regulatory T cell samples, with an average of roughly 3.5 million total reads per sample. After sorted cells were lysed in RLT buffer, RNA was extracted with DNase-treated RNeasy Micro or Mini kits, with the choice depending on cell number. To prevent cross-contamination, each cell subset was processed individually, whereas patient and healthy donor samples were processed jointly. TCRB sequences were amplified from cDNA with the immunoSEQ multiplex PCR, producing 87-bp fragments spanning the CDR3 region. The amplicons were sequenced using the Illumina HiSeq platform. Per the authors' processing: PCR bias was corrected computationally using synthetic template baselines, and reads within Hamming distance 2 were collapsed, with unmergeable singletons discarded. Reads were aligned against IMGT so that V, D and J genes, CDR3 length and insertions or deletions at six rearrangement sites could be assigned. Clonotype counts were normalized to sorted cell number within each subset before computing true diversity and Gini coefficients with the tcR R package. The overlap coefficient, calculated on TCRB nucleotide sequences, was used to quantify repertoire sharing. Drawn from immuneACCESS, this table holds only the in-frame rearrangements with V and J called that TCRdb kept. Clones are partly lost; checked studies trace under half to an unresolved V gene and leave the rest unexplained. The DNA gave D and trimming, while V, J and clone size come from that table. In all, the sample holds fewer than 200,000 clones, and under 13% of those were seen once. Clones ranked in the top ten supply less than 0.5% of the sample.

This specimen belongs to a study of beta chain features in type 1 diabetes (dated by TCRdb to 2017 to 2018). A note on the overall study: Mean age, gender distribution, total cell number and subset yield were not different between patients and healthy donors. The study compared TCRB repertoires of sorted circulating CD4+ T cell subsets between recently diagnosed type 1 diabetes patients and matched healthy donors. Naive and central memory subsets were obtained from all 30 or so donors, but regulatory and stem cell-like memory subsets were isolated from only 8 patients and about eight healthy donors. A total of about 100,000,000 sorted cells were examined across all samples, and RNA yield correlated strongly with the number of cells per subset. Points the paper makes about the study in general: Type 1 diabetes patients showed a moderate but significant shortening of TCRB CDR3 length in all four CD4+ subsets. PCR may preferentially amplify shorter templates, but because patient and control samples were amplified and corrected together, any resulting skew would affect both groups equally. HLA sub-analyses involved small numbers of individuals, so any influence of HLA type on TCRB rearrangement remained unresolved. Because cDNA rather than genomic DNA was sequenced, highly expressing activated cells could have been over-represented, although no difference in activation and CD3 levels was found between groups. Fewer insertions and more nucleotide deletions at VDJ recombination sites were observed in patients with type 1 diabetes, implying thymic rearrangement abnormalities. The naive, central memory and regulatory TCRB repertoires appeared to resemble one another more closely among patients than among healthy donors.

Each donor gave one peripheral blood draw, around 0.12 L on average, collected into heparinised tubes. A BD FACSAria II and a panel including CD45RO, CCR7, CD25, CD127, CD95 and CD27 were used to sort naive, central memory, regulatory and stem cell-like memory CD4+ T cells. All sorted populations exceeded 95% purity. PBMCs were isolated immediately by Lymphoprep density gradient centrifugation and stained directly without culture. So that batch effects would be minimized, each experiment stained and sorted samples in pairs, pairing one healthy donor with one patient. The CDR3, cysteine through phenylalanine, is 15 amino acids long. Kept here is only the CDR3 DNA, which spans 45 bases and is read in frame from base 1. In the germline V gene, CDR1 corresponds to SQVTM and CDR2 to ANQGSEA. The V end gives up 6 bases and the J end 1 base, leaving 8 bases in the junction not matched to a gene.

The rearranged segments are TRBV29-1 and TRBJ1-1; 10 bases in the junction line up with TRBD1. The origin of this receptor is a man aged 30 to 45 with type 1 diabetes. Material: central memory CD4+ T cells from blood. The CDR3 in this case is CSVYKDRGRNTEAFF. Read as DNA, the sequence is TGCAGCGTCTACAAGGACAGGGGGAGGAACACTGAAGCTTTCTTT.